Listed here are 28 T cell receptor beta chains from one sample, sequenced in a study of blood T cell repertoires in COVID-19. Repertoires were generated with immunoSEQ multiplex PCR, while TCRdb's copy carries only in-frame clones and drops some. The profile shows roughly 130,000 clones, roughly four fifths of them singletons. The sequencing input was peripheral blood. Receptors originate from a woman aged 80 or over with acute or convalescent COVID-19.

This clone came up a few times. The rearrangement links TRBV6-1 to TRBJ1-5; perhaps TRBD1 as D (6 bases). Trimming removed 2 bases at V and 2 bases at J, with 10 bases between. This CDR3 is built from 15 residues. Germline assignment: CDR1 MNHNS and CDR2 SASEGT. The CDR3: CASSEQGQGNQPQHF. In DNA, the CDR3 is TGTGCCAGCAGTGAACAGGGGCAGGGCAATCAGCCCCAGCATTTT.

The chain employs TRBV6-5 and TRBJ1-1; TRBD1 matches at 7 bases. The CDR3 length is 15 residues. The J segment lost 1 base and the V segment lost 4 bases, leaving 6 bases of the junction unmatched. Germline CDR1 and CDR2: MNHEY and SVGAGI. CDR3 sequence (DNA): TGTGCCAGCAGTTTCGTTAACAGGGGGAACACTGAAGCTTTCTTT. Translation gives CASSFVNRGNTEAFF.

The genes are TRBV19 and TRBJ1-6, with TRBD1 identical over 11 bases. The CDR3 runs to 14 residues. Unmatched junction bases numbered 7, after V lost 9 bases and J lost 9 bases. Germline V gene lookup returns CDR1 LNHDA and CDR2 SQIVND (reference sequence). The CDR3 loop reads CASKGQGVFSPLHF. As DNA, the CDR3 is TGTGCCAGCAAGGGACAGGGGGTGTTTTCACCCCTCCACTTT.

The chain uses TRBV5-1 and TRBJ2-1; no reliable D call. CDR3 length: 13 amino acids. V gave up 0 bases and J gave up 4 bases, with 5 bases separating them. Germline CDR1 reads SGHRS; CDR2 reads YFSETQ. The CDR3 sequence is CASSLARYNEQFF. The CDR3 DNA reads as TGCGCCAGCAGCTTGGCCAGATACAATGAGCAGTTCTTC. Full variable domain (missing parts from reference TRBV5-1 and TRBJ2-1): KAGVTQTPRYLIKTRGQQVTLSCSPISGHRSVSWYQQTPGQGLQFLFEYFSETQRNKGNFPGRFSGRQFSNSRSEMNVSTLELGDSALYLCASSLARYNEQFFGPGTRLTVL.

The rearrangement joins TRBV5-1 to TRBJ2-2, with 9 bases identical to TRBD1. The germline CDR1 and CDR2 sequences are SGHRS and YFSETQ. V shed 0 bases, J shed 3 bases, and the junction held 12 bases outside the gene matches. This CDR3 has 19 residues. CDR3 in amino acids: CASSLVPQRDRGDTGELFF. The CDR3 region has the DNA TGCGCCAGCAGCTTGGTCCCTCAACGAGACAGGGGGGACACCGGGGAGCTGTTTTTT.

J is TRBJ1-6 and V is TRBV9; no firm D call. Germline loops: CDR1 SGDLS, CDR2 YYNGEE. Between the trimmed V and J ends, which lost 0 bases and 9 bases, there was a span of 13 bases. The CDR3 covers 15 residues. CDR3 DNA sequence: TGTGCCAGCAGCGTAGGATGGGTCTCGGGTTCACCCCTCCACTTT. This gives the protein CASSVGWVSGSPLHF.

The sample holds a few counts of this clone. This rearrangement joins TRBV7-2 to TRBJ1-5; no firm D call. The CDR3 is 14 amino acids. V was shortened by 6 bases and J by 5 bases, with 14 bases between the two germline ends. Germline CDR1 SGHTA, CDR2 FQGNSA. Here the CDR3 reads CASSQPGFYQPQHF. CDR3 in DNA: TGTGCCAGCAGTCAACCGGGGTTCTATCAGCCCCAGCATTTT. The full variable domain, with the rest looked up from reference TRBV7-2 and TRBJ1-5, is GAGVSQSPSNKVTEKGKDVELRCDPISGHTALYWYRQSLGQGLEFLIYFQGNSAPDKSGLPSDRFSAERTGGSVSTLTIQRTQQEDSAVYLCASSQPGFYQPQHFGDGTRLSIL.

V and J are TRBV27 and TRBJ1-4, with 7 bases that match TRBD1. Germline values: CDR1 MNHEY, CDR2 SMNVEV (reference sequence). V lost 8 bases to trimming and J lost 14 bases; unmatched junction nucleotides: 17. The CDR3 spans 14 residues. CDR3 DNA: TGTGCCAGCTCATTGACAGGGTCAAGTCCAGCGCTGTTTTTT. Residues: CASSLTGSSPALFF.

The rearrangement uses TRBV2 and TRBJ2-5; D remains ambiguous. Looked up from germline, CDR1 is SNHLY and CDR2 is FYNNEI. The CDR3 covers 12 residues. Trimming stripped 5 bases from V and 5 bases from J, with 9 bases between. CDR3 nucleotides: TGTGCCAGCAGTCCTACTGAGGAGACCCAGTACTTC. Protein: CASSPTEETQYF.

This chain uses TRBV18 with TRBJ1-5, with 9 bases matching TRBD1. Germline trimming cut 2 bases from V and 6 bases from J; bases unmatched to any gene: 5. The CDR3 is made up of 15 amino acids. Germline assignment: CDR1 KGHSH and CDR2 LQKENI. The CDR3 region is CASSPGGQGAQPQHF. The CDR3 nucleotides are TGTGCCAGCTCACCAGGGGGACAGGGTGCTCAGCCCCAGCATTTT.

The chain combines TRBV27 with TRBJ1-1; maybe TRBD1 (5 bases). The CDR3 sequence is 14 residues long. V was clipped by 6 bases and J by 1 base, with 12 bases between them. CDR1 and CDR2 from the germline V gene are MNHEY and SMNVEV (reference sequence). The CDR3 spells CASREGLTNTEAFF. The CDR3 DNA follows: TGTGCCAGCAGGGAGGGACTTACGAACACTGAAGCTTTCTTT.

This sequence joins TRBV5-4 and TRBJ1-4; D gene ambiguous. There are 13 residues in the CDR3. V lost 4 bases to trimming and J lost 5 bases, with 9 bases between them. The germline V gene encodes CDR1 SGHNT and CDR2 YYREEE (reference sequence). The CDR3 DNA sequence: TGTGCCAGCAGCCTCGAGGGCAATGAAAAACTGTTTTTT. This translates into CASSLEGNEKLFF.

This clone came up a few times. The genes are TRBV7-7 and TRBJ2-1; TRBD2 agrees at 8 bases. The CDR3 contains 15 residues. V shed 2 bases and J 8 bases; nucleotides not matched to a gene: 8. CDR1 and CDR2 (germline): SSHAT, FNYEAQ (reference sequence). The CDR3 sequence is CASSLSSGGHDEQFF. CDR3 in DNA: TGTGCCAGCAGCTTAAGTTCGGGGGGGCACGATGAGCAGTTCTTC.

The gene calls are TRBV7-6 and TRBJ2-7; 7 positions match TRBD1. The V segment lost 5 bases and the J segment 5 bases; nucleotides outside the gene matches: 6. Germline V gene sequence: CDR1 SGHVS, CDR2 FNYEAQ. The CDR3 loop spans 13 amino acids. This CDR3 is CASSQDRLNEQYF. The DNA for the CDR3 is TGTGCCAGCAGCCAGGACAGGCTTAACGAGCAGTACTTC.

This sequence joins TRBV14 and TRBJ1-4; D not resolved. V dropped 3 bases and J dropped 8 bases, with 4 bases sitting between them. Germline assignment: CDR1 SGHDN and CDR2 FVKESK. The CDR3 has 11 residues. The CDR3 DNA sequence: TGTGCCAGCAGCCAGAGGGAAAAACTGTTTTTT. Protein sequence: CASSQREKLFF.

The J gene is TRBJ2-7, the V gene TRBV14; 8 bases line up with TRBD2. Germline V gene lookup returns CDR1 SGHDN and CDR2 FVKESK. V lost 6 bases to trimming and J lost 1 base; unmatched junction nucleotides: 5. The CDR3 is made up of 14 amino acids. As DNA, the CDR3 is TGTGCCAGCAGTACCGGGGGGGGTTCCTACGAGCAGTACTTC. It encodes CASSTGGGSYEQYF.

V is TRBV11-2 and J is TRBJ2-7; 7 bases agree with TRBD1. The V segment lost 2 bases and the J segment 2 bases; nucleotides outside the gene matches: 6. The germline CDR1 and CDR2 sequences are SGHAT and FQNNGV. The CDR3 is 15 amino acids. Here the CDR3 reads CASSLNGQVTYEQYF. CDR3 sequence (DNA): TGTGCCAGCAGCTTAAACGGACAGGTGACCTACGAGCAGTACTTC.

V gene TRBV18 combines with J gene TRBJ2-7; D remains unclear. The CDR3 runs 12 residues. CDR1 KGHSH and CDR2 LQKENI come from the germline V gene. V was trimmed by 2 bases and J by 6 bases, leaving 8 bases between them. The CDR3 sequence: CASSPGQVEQYF. The CDR3 nucleotides are TGTGCCAGCTCACCAGGCCAGGTCGAGCAGTACTTC. The whole variable domain, remainder taken from reference TRBV18 and TRBJ2-7, is NAGVMQNPRHLVRRRGQEARLRCSPMKGHSHVYWYRQLPEEGLKFMVYLQKENIIDESGMPKERFSAEFPKEGPSILRIQQVVRGDSAAYFCASSPGQVEQYFGPGTRLTVT.

The chain combines TRBV7-8 with TRBJ1-2, with D hard to call. V dropped 1 base and J dropped 4 bases, with 13 bases sitting between them. The CDR3 extends over 15 amino acids. The germline CDR1 and CDR2 sequences are SGHVS and FQNEAQ. The CDR3 DNA sequence: TGTGCCAGCAGCTTAGATTTGCTGTCTAGCTATGGCTACACCTTC. It codes for CASSLDLLSSYGYTF.

V is TRBV6-5 and J is TRBJ1-6; 10 bases line up with TRBD1. The ends lost 5 bases at V and 7 bases at J; junction bases unmatched: 5. Germline CDR1 reads MNHEY; CDR2 reads SVGAGI. This CDR3 region has 15 residues. CDR3 nucleotides: TGTGCCAGCAGTCTGCCGGGACAGGGGAATTCACCCCTCCACTTT. Translation gives CASSLPGQGNSPLHF.

V is TRBV5-1 and J is TRBJ1-1; 9 nucleotides line up with TRBD1. The CDR3 totals 13 residues. CDR1 and CDR2 (germline): SGHRS, YFSETQ. J gave up 4 bases and V 7 bases, and 5 bases lay outside the gene matches. The CDR3 spells CASLGTGTTEAFF. DNA for the CDR3: TGCGCCAGCCTAGGGACAGGGACCACTGAAGCTTTCTTT.

The chain is built from TRBV5-4 and TRBJ2-2, with TRBD2 matching over 7 bases. The germline V gene has CDR1 SGHNT and CDR2 YYREEE (reference sequence). This CDR3 is built from 14 residues. J gave up 5 bases and V 1 base, and 2 bases lay outside the gene matches. In DNA, the CDR3 is TGTGCCAGCAGCTTGTGGGGGGGGACCGGGGAGCTGTTTTTT. It is translated as CASSLWGGTGELFF.

This clone has only a few counts. The chain uses TRBV4-3 and TRBJ1-1; D is unclear. The germline gives CDR1 LGHNA, CDR2 YSLEER. This CDR3 is 13 amino acids long. V was cut by 0 bases and J by 7 bases, with 9 bases left in between. In nucleotides, the CDR3 is TGCGCCAGCAGCCAAGATTTTCGCAGTGAAGCTTTCTTT. It yields the protein CASSQDFRSEAFF.

Only one count was recorded for this clone. The rearrangement links TRBV27 to TRBJ2-7, with 9 nucleotides matching TRBD1. The CDR3 consists of 13 residues. Trimming cost V 6 bases and J 3 bases; bases outside gene matches: 3. Germline CDR1 MNHEY, CDR2 SMNVEV (reference sequence). The CDR3 sequence: CASSWDRDYEQYF. The CDR3 DNA is TGTGCCAGCAGCTGGGACAGGGACTACGAGCAGTACTTC.

The chain uses TRBV5-1 and TRBJ2-2; D remains ambiguous. Germline loops: CDR1 SGHRS, CDR2 YFSETQ. V lost 4 bases, J lost 0 bases, and 13 bases lay in between. The CDR3 is 16 residues long. The CDR3 DNA sequence: TGCGCCAGCAGCATTAGACAAACTCCGAACACCGGGGAGCTGTTTTTT. It is translated as CASSIRQTPNTGELFF.

In its sample, this clone was seen a few times. This chain links TRBV11-2 with TRBJ1-1; perhaps TRBD1 as D (6 bases). Per the germline V gene, CDR1 is SGHAT and CDR2 is FQNNGV. The CDR3 extends over 13 amino acids. Trimming removed 5 bases from V and 4 bases from J, with 11 bases in between. The CDR3 here is CASSRDRSTEAFF. The CDR3 coding sequence is TGTGCCAGCAGCCGCGACAGGAGCACTGAAGCTTTCTTT.

The V and J genes are TRBV10-3 and TRBJ1-2; 8 bases map to TRBD1. Germline trimming cut 10 bases from V and 8 bases from J; bases unmatched to any gene: 6. The germline gives CDR1 ENHRY, CDR2 SYGVKD. The CDR3 has 11 amino acids. The CDR3 coding sequence is TGTGCCAAGGACAGGGTACCGGGCTACACCTTC. Its translation: CAKDRVPGYTF.

The chain joins TRBV10-3 to TRBJ1-2; D gene ambiguous. Per germline, CDR1 ENHRY and CDR2 SYGVKD. Deletions cut 3 bases from V and 6 bases from J, with 11 bases between. The CDR3 spans 13 residues. Here the CDR3 DNA reads TGTGCCATCAGTGAAGGACTCCACCATGGCTACACCTTC. This encodes CAISEGLHHGYTF.